The source of this T cell receptor beta chain is a study of blood T cell repertoires in COVID-19. The wider study: The origin of the acute and convalescent COVID-19 samples was the United States, Italy and Spain. PBMCs, B-cell-depleted T cells, or T cells provided the cDNA or gDNA that made up the material.

J was trimmed by 4 bases and V by 5 bases; bases with no gene match: 5. The CDR3 is 14 residues long. Germline V gene lookup returns CDR1 SNHLY and CDR2 FYNNEI. The protocol was immunoSEQ multiplex PCR, while the TCRdb copy is restricted to in-frame clones and leaves out a portion. Here the sample spans some 330,000 clones, about 92% being singletons. The sequenced material came from PBMCs or T cells enriched from blood (not recorded which). This sequence originates from a woman in her twenties or thirties who had recovered from COVID-19. The chain links TRBV2 to TRBJ1-5; 7 bases are shared with TRBD1. The CDR3 nucleotides are TGTGCCAGCAGTCCGACGGGACAGAATCAGCCCCAGCATTTT. Protein sequence: CASSPTGQNQPQHF.